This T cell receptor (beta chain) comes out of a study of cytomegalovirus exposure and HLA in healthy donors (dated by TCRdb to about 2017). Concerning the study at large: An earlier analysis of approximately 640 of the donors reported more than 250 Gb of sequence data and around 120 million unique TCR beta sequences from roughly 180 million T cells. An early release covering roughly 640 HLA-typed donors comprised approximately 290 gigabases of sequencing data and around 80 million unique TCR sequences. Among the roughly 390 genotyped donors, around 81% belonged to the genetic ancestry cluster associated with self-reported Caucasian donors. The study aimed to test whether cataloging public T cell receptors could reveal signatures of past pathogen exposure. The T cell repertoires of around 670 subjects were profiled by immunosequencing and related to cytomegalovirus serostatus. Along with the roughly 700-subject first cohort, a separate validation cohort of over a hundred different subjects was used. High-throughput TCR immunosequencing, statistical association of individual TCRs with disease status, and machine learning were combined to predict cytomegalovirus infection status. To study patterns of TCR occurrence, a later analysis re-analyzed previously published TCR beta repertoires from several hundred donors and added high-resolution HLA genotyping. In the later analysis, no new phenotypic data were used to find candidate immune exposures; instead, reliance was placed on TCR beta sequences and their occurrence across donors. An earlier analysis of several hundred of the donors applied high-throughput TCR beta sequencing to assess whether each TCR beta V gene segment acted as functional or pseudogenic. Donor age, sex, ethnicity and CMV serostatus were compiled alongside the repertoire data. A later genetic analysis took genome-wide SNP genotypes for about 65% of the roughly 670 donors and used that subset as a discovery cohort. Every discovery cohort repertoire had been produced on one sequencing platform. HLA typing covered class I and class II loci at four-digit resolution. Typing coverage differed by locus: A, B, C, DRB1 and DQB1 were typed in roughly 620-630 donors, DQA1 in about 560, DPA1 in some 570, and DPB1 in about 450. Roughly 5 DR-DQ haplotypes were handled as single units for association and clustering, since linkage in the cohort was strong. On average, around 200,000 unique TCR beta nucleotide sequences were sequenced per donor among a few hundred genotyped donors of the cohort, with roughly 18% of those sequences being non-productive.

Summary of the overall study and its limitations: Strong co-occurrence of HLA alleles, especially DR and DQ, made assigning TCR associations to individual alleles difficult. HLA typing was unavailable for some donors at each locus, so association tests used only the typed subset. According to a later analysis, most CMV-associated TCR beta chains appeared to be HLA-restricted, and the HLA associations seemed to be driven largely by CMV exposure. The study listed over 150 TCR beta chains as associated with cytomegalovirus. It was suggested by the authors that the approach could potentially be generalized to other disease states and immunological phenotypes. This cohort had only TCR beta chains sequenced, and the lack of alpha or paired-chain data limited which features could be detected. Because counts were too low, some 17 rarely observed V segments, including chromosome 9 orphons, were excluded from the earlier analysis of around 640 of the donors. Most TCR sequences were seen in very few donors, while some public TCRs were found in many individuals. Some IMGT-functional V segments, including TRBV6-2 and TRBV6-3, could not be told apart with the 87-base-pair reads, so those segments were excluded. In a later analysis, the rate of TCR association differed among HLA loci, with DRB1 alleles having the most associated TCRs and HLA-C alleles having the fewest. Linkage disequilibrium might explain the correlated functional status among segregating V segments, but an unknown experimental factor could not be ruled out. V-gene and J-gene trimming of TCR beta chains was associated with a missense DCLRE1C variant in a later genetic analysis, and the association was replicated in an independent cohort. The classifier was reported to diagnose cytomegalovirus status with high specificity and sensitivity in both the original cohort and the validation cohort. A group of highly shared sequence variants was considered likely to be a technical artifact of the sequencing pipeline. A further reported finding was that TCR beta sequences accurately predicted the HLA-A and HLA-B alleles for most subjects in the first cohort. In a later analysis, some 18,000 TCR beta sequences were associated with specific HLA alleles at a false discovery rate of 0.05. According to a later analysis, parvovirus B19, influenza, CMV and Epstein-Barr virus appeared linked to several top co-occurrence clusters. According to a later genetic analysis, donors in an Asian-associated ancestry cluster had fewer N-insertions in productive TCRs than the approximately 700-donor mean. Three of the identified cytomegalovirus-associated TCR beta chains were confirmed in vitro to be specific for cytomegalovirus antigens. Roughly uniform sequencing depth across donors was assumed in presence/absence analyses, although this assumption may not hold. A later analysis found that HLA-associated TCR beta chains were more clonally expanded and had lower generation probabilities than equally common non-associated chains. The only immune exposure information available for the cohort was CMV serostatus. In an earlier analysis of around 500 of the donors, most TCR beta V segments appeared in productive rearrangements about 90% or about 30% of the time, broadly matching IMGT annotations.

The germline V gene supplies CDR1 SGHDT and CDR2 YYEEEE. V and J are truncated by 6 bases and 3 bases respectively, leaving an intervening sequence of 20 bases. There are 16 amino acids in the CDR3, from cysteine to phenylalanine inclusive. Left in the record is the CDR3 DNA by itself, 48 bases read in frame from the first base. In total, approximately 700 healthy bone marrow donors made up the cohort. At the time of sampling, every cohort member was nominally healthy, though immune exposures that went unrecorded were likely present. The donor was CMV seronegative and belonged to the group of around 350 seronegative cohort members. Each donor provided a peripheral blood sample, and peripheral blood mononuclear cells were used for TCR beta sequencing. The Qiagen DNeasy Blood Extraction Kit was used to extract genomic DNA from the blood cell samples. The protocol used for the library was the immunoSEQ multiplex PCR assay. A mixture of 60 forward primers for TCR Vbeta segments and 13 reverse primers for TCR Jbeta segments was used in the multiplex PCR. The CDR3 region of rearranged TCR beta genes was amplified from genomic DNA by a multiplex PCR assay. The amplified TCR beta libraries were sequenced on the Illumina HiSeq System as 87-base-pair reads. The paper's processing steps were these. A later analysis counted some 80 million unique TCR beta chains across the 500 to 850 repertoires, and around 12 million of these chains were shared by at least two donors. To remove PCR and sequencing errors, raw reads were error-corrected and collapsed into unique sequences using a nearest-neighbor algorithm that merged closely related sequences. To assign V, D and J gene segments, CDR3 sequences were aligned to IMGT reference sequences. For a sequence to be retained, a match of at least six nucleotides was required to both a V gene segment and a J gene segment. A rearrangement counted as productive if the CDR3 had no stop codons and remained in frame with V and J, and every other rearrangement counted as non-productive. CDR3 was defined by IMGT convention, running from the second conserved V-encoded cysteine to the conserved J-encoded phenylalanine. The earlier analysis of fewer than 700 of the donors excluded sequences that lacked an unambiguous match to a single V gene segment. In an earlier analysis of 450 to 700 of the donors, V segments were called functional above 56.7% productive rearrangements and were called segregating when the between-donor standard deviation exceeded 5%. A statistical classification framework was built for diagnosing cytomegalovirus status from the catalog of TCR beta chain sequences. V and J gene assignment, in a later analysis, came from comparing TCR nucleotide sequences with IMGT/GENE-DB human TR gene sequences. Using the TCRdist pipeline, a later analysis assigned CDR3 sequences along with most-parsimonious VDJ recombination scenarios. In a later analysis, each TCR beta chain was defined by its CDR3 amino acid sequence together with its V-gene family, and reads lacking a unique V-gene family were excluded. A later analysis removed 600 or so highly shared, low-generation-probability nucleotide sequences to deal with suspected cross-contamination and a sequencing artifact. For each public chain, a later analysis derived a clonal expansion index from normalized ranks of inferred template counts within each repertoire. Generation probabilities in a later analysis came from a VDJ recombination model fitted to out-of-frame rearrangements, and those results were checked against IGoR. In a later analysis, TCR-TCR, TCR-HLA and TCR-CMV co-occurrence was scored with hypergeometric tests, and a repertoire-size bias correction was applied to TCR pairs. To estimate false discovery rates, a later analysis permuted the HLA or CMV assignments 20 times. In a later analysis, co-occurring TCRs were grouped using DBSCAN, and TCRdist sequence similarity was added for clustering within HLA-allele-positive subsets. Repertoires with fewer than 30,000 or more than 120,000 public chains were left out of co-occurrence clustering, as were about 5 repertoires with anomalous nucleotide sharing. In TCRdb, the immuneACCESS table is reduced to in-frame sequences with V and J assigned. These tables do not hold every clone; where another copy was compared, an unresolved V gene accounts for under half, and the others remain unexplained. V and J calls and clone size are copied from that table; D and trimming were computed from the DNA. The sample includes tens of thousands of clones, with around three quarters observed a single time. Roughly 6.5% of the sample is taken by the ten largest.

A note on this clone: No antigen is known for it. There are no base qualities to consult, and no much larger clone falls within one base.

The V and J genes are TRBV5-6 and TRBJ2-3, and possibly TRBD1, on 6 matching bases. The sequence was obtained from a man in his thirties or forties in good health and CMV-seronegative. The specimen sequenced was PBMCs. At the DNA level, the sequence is TGTGCCAGCACCCACAGCGACAGGCTTGGGACAGATACGCAGTATTTT. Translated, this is CASTHSDRLGTDTQYF.